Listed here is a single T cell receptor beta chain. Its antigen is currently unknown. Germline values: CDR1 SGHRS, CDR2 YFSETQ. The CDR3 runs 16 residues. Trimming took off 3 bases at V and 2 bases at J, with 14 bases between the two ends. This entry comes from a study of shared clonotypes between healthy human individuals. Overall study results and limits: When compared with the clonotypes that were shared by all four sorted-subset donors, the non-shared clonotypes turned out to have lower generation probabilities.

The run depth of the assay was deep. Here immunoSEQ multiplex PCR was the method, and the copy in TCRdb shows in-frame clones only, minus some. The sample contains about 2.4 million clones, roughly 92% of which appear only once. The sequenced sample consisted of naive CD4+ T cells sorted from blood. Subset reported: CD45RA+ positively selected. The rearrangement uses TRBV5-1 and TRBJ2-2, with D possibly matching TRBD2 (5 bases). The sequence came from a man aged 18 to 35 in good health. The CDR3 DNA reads TGCGCCAGCAGCTCCCTTCGGGAAGGCAACACCGGGGAGCTGTTTTTT. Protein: CASSSLREGNTGELFF.